Sequencing of this T cell receptor beta chain was carried out in a study of blood T cell repertoires in COVID-19. Study context: PBMCs, B-cell-depleted T cells, or T cells provided the cDNA or gDNA that made up the material.

Method: immunoSEQ multiplex PCR; TCRdb's copy keeps in-frame clones and lacks some. Among 140,000 to 150,000 clones listed, over 80% were seen once. From germline, CDR1 is KGHSH and CDR2 LQKENI. CDR3 length: 13 residues. V lost 5 bases, J lost 5 bases, and 4 bases stayed unmatched. The clonotype comes from a woman between 45 and 60 years old who had been exposed to COVID-19. The sequenced sample was PBMCs or T cells enriched from blood (not recorded which). The chain recombines TRBV18 with TRBJ2-5, with 8 nucleotides matching TRBD1. CDR3 in amino acids: CASSATGEETQYF. Written as DNA, the CDR3 is TGTGCCAGCTCAGCGACAGGGGAGGAGACCCAGTACTTC.